This TCR beta chain was sequenced for a study of cytomegalovirus exposure and HLA in healthy donors (dated by TCRdb to the late 2010s). Regarding the study in general: In an earlier analysis of fewer than 750 of the donors, roughly 300 Gb of sequence data and approximately 120 million unique TCR beta sequences from about 190 million T cells were reported. Around 320 gigabases of sequencing data and around 87 million unique TCR sequences were included in an early release covering several hundred HLA-typed donors. Donor age, sex, ethnicity and CMV serostatus were compiled alongside the repertoire data. Both class I and class II loci were covered by HLA typing, at four-digit resolution. High-throughput TCR immunosequencing, statistical association of individual TCRs with disease status, and machine learning were combined to predict cytomegalovirus infection status. A separate validation cohort of 90 to 150 different subjects was used in addition to the approximately 640-subject first cohort. Typing coverage varied by locus: roughly 629-640 donors for A, B, C, DRB1 and DQB1; approximately 560 for DQA1; approximately 570 for DPA1; approximately 450 for DPB1. A later genetic analysis used genome-wide SNP genotypes for about three fifths of the 666 donors, treating that subset as a discovery cohort. The later analysis used no new phenotypic data to find candidate immune exposures, relying instead on TCR beta sequences and their occurrence across donors. All discovery cohort repertoires had been generated using a single sequencing platform. The study profiled the T cell repertoires of hundreds of subjects by immunosequencing and related them to cytomegalovirus serostatus. The study aimed to test whether signatures of past pathogen exposure could be identified by cataloging public T cell receptors. An earlier analysis of 587 of the donors applied high-throughput TCR beta sequencing to assess whether each TCR beta V gene segment acted as functional or pseudogenic. Among the approximately 400 genotyped donors, about 83% belonged to the genetic ancestry cluster associated with self-reported Caucasian donors. A later analysis re-analyzed previously published TCR beta repertoires from 500 to 700 donors and added high-resolution HLA genotyping to study TCR occurrence patterns. A handful of DR-DQ haplotypes were handled as single units for association and clustering because linkage in the cohort was strong. On average, around 240,000 unique TCR beta nucleotide sequences were sequenced per donor among 300 to 500 genotyped donors of the cohort, with roughly 20% of those sequences being non-productive.

Regarding this clone: Its antigen is still unknown. There are no base qualities to consult, and no much larger clone falls within one base.

Overall study outcomes, separate from this receptor: In a later genetic analysis, a missense DCLRE1C variant was associated with V-gene and J-gene trimming of TCR beta chains, and the association was replicated in an independent cohort. CMV serostatus was the only immune exposure information available for the cohort. According to a later analysis, most CMV-associated TCR beta chains appeared to be HLA-restricted, and the HLA associations seemed to be driven largely by CMV exposure. Only TCR beta chains were sequenced in this cohort, and the absence of alpha or paired-chain data limited detectable features. A cluster of highly shared sequence variants was judged likely to be a technical artifact of the sequencing pipeline. Most TCR sequences were seen in very few donors, while some public TCRs were found in many individuals. Broadly in line with IMGT annotations, most TCR beta V segments showed up in productive rearrangements about 90% or about 30% of the time in an earlier analysis of 587 of the donors. The study gave a list of more than 150 TCR beta chains associated with cytomegalovirus. A later genetic analysis reported fewer N-insertions in productive TCRs among donors in an Asian-associated ancestry cluster than the roughly 650-donor mean. The earlier analysis of nearly 600 of the donors excluded fewer than 20 rarely observed V segments, including chromosome 9 orphons, because counts were too low. In a later analysis, HLA-associated TCR beta chains were found to be more clonally expanded and to have lower generation probabilities than equally common non-associated chains. Three of the identified cytomegalovirus-associated TCR beta chains were confirmed in vitro to be specific for cytomegalovirus antigens. A further reported finding was that TCR beta sequences accurately predicted the HLA-A and HLA-B alleles for most subjects in the first cohort. According to a later analysis, parvovirus B19, influenza, CMV and Epstein-Barr virus appeared linked to several top co-occurrence clusters. Because HLA typing was unavailable for some donors at each locus, only the typed subset was used in association tests. Because the 87-base-pair reads could not distinguish some IMGT-functional V segments, including TRBV6-2 and TRBV6-3, those segments were excluded. Correlated functional status among segregating V segments might be attributable to linkage disequilibrium, but an unknown experimental factor could not be ruled out. Strong co-occurrence of HLA alleles, especially DR and DQ, made assigning TCR associations to individual alleles difficult. In both the original and validation cohorts, the classifier was reported to diagnose cytomegalovirus status with high specificity and sensitivity. Presence/absence analyses assumed roughly uniform sequencing depth across donors, an assumption that may not hold. In a later analysis, TCR association rates were found to vary across HLA loci, with the most associated TCRs seen for DRB1 alleles and the fewest for HLA-C alleles. At a false discovery rate of 0.05, a later analysis linked under 20,000 TCR beta sequences to specific HLA alleles. The authors suggested that the approach could potentially be generalized to other disease states and immunological phenotypes.

The cohort consisted of 670 or so healthy bone marrow donors. All cohort members were sampled while nominally healthy, although unrecorded immune exposures were likely present. The donor was CMV seronegative and belonged to the group of 350 to 400 seronegative cohort members. A peripheral blood sample was provided by each donor, and peripheral blood mononuclear cells were used for TCR beta sequencing. The Qiagen DNeasy Blood Extraction Kit was used to extract genomic DNA from the blood cell samples. Including the terminal cysteine and valine, the CDR3 comprises 16 residues. Only CDR3 DNA is held: 48 bases, read in frame from base 1. V sheds 5 bases and J sheds 4 bases, leaving 21 bases between their ends. As encoded in the germline V gene, CDR1 is MDHEN while CDR2 is SYDVKM. The receptor library was made with the immunoSEQ multiplex PCR assay. For the multiplex PCR, a mixture combining 60 forward primers for TCR Vbeta segments and 13 reverse primers for TCR Jbeta segments was used. The CDR3 region of rearranged TCR beta genes was amplified from genomic DNA by a multiplex PCR assay. On the Illumina HiSeq System, the amplified TCR beta libraries were sequenced as 87-base-pair reads. The study's processing was this. A later analysis tallied tens of millions of unique TCR beta chains across the 610 or so repertoires, and some 12 million of those chains were shared by two or more donors. Raw reads were error-corrected and collapsed into unique sequences with a nearest-neighbor algorithm that merged closely related sequences to remove PCR and sequencing errors. V, D and J gene segments were assigned by aligning CDR3 sequences to IMGT reference sequences. For a sequence to be retained, a match of at least six nucleotides to both a V gene segment and a J gene segment was required. Rearrangements were classified as productive when the CDR3 lacked stop codons and remained in frame with V and J, and all other rearrangements were classified as non-productive. CDR3 was defined by IMGT convention, running from the second conserved V-encoded cysteine to the conserved J-encoded phenylalanine. In an earlier analysis of approximately 500 of the donors, sequences lacking an unambiguous match to a single V gene segment were excluded. An earlier analysis of some 610 of the donors called V segments functional above 56.7% productive rearrangements and segregating when the between-donor standard deviation exceeded 5%. A statistical classification framework was developed to diagnose cytomegalovirus status using the catalog of TCR beta chain sequences. In a later analysis, V and J genes were assigned by comparing TCR nucleotide sequences against IMGT/GENE-DB human TR gene sequences. A later analysis assigned CDR3 sequences and most-parsimonious VDJ recombination scenarios with the TCRdist pipeline. A later analysis defined each TCR beta chain by its CDR3 amino acid sequence plus V-gene family, and excluded reads lacking a unique V-gene family. To address suspected cross-contamination and a sequencing artifact, a later analysis removed a few hundred highly shared, low-generation-probability nucleotide sequences. In a later analysis, a clonal expansion index was calculated for each public chain from normalized within-repertoire ranks of inferred template counts. In a later analysis, generation probabilities were computed with a VDJ recombination model fitted to out-of-frame rearrangements, and the resulting probabilities were checked against IGoR. In a later analysis, TCR-TCR, TCR-HLA and TCR-CMV co-occurrence was scored with hypergeometric tests, and a repertoire-size bias correction was applied to TCR pairs. A later analysis estimated false discovery rates by permuting HLA or CMV assignments 20 times. In a later analysis, co-occurring TCRs were grouped with DBSCAN, and TCRdist sequence similarity was added when clustering was performed within HLA-allele-positive subsets. For co-occurrence clustering, repertoires with fewer than 30,000 or more than 120,000 public chains were excluded, along with roughly 5 repertoires with anomalous nucleotide sharing. Drawn from immuneACCESS, this table holds only the in-frame rearrangements with V and J called that TCRdb kept. Clones are partly lost; checked studies trace under half to an unresolved V gene and leave the rest unexplained. The DNA was the basis for D and trimming; V, J and clone size are from that table. The sample table holds approximately 100,000 clones, of which approximately 85% were seen once. The ten top clones hold about 1.6% of the sample.

The origin of this receptor is a man between 45 and 60 years old in good health and CMV-seronegative. The sample consisted of PBMCs. Rearrangement joined TRBV28 to TRBJ2-7, with a tentative D gene TRBD2 over 5 matching bases. The DNA sequence reads TGTGCCAGCAGTCCCCGCGGCGGAGGCCGCGGATACGAGCAGTACGTC. It specifies CASSPRGGGRGYEQYV.